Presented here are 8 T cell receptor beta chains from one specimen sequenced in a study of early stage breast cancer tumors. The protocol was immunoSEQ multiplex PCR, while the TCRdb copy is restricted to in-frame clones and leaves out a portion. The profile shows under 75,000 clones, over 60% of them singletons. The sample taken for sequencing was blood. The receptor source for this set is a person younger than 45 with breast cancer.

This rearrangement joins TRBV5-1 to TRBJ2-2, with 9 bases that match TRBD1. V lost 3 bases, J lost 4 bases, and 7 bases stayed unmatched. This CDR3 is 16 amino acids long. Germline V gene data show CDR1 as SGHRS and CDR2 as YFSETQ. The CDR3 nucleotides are TGCGCCAGCAGCTCACAGGGGGCGGATTTCACCGGGGAGCTGTTTTTT. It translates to CASSSQGADFTGELFF.

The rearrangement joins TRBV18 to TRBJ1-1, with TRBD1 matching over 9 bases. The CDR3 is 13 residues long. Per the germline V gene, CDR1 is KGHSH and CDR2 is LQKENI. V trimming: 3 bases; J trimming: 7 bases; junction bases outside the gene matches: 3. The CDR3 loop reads CASSPLDRGEAFF. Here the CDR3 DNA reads TGTGCCAGCTCACCGCTGGACAGGGGTGAAGCTTTCTTT.

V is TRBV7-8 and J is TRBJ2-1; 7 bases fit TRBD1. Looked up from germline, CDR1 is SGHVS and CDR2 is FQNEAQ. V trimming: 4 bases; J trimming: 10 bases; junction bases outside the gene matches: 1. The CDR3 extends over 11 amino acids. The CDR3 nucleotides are TGTGCCAGCAGCTGGGACAGAGAGCAGTTCTTC. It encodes CASSWDREQFF.

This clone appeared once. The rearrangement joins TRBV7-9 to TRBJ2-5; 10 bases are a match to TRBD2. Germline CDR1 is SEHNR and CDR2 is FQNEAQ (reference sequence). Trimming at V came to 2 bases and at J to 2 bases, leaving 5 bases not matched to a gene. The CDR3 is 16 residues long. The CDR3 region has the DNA TGTGCCAGCAGCTTAAATCCTAGCGGGAGTCAAGAGACCCAGTACTTC. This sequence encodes CASSLNPSGSQETQYF. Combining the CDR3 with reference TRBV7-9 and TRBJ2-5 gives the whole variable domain DTGVSQNPRHKITKRGQNVTFRCDPISEHNRLYWYRQTLGQGPEFLTYFQNEAQLEKSRLLSDRFSAERPKGSFSTLEIQRTEQGDSAMYLCASSLNPSGSQETQYFGPGTRLLVL.

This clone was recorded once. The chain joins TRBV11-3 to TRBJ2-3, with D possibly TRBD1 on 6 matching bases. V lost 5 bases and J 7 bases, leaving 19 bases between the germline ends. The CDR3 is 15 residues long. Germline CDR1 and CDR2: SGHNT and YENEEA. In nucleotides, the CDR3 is TGTGCCAGCAGCCCAGGGGTGGGAGTAAGCAATACGCAGTATTTT. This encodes CASSPGVGVSNTQYF.

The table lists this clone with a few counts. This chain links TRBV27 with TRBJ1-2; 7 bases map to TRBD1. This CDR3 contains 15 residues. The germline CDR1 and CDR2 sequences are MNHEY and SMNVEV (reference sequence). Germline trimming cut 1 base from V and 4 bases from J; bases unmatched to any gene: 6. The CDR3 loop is CASSLWAGGVYGYTF. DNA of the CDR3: TGTGCCAGCAGTTTATGGGCAGGGGGAGTCTATGGCTACACCTTC.

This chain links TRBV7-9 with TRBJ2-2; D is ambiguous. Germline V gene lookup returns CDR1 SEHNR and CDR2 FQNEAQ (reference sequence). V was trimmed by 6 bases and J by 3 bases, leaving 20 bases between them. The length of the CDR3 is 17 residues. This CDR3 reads CASSRNLGDDYTGELFF. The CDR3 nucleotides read TGTGCCAGCAGTCGGAATTTGGGCGACGACTACACCGGGGAGCTGTTTTTT.

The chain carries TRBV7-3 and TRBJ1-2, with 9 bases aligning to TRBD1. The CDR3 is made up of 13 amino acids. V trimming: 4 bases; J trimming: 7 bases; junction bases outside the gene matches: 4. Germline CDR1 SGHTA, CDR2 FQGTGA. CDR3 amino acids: CASSWTGVRGYTF. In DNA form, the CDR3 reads TGTGCCAGCAGCTGGACAGGGGTACGTGGCTACACCTTC. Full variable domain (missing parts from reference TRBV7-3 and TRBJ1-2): GAGVSQTPSNKVTEKGKYVELRCDPISGHTALYWYRQSLGQGPEFLIYFQGTGAADDSGLPNDRFFAVRPEGSVSTLKIQRTERGDSAVYLCASSWTGVRGYTFGSGTRLTVV.